Listed here are 17 T cell receptor beta chains from one sample, sequenced in a study of chemoradiotherapy in HPV16-positive cancers. Method: immunoSEQ multiplex PCR; TCRdb's copy keeps in-frame clones and lacks some. The repertoire consists of under 15,000 clones, with approximately 87% occurring once and the leading ten covering 2.4%. Sequencing used blood, obtained from a patient who underwent chemoradiotherapy. Every receptor here comes from a human donor with HPV-associated anogenital cancer.

V gene TRBV30 combines with J gene TRBJ1-4, with 7 bases matching TRBD1. The V gene's germline CDR1 is GTSNPN and CDR2 SVGIG (reference sequence). V was pared by 3 bases and J by 5 bases, with 9 bases of the junction left unmatched. This CDR3 has 15 amino acids. The CDR3 here is CAWRLPGQPNEKLFF. The CDR3, as DNA: TGTGCCTGGAGGCTACCGGGACAGCCAAATGAAAAACTGTTTTTT.

J is TRBJ2-1 and V is TRBV4-2, with D perhaps matching TRBD2 (6 bases). This CDR3 contains 15 residues. Germline CDR1 is LGHNA and CDR2 is YNFKEQ. V gave up 0 bases and J gave up 7 bases, with 13 bases separating them. The CDR3 nucleotides read TGTGCCAGCAGCCAAGACCCCCGCGGAGGGAATGAGCAGTTCTTC. Protein: CASSQDPRGGNEQFF.

This clone has just one count. The CDR3 region has the DNA TGTGCCAGTATGGGGGGACAGGGTCCCTATGGCTACACCTTC. Protein: CASMGGQGPYGYTF. This chain uses TRBV19 with TRBJ1-2; 9 nucleotides align to TRBD1. CDR3 size: 14 residues. The J segment lost 4 bases and the V segment lost 7 bases, leaving 7 bases of the junction unmatched. CDR1 is LNHDA, CDR2 SQIVND, per germline (reference sequence).

This clone occurred a few times. The chain uses TRBV7-9 and TRBJ2-7; possibly TRBD1 or TRBD2 for D (5 bases each). V gave up 1 base and J gave up 6 bases, with 13 bases separating them. The CDR3 is made up of 14 amino acids. Per germline, CDR1 SEHNR and CDR2 FQNEAQ (reference sequence). The chain's CDR3 is CASSLGGTAAEQYF. The CDR3 region has the DNA TGTGCCAGCAGCTTAGGGGGGACGGCAGCCGAGCAGTACTTC.

The chain combines TRBV5-1 with TRBJ2-2; the D gene is possibly TRBD1 (6 bases). Per the germline V gene, CDR1 is SGHRS and CDR2 is YFSETQ. The CDR3 is made up of 14 amino acids. V was trimmed by 4 bases and J by 3 bases, leaving 10 bases between them. CDR3 coding DNA: TGCGCCAGCAGCCGGTGGACAGACACCGGGGAGCTGTTTTTT. Protein sequence: CASSRWTDTGELFF.

The sample holds one count of this clone. This sequence joins TRBV9 and TRBJ2-1; possibly TRBD1 or TRBD2 for D (5 bases each). Germline V CDR1 and CDR2: SGDLS, YYNGEE. Trimming left V 3 bases short and J 8 bases short, with 15 bases between. This CDR3 has 14 amino acids. The CDR3, as DNA: TGTGCCAGCAGCGCCGGGATTCGGGGCGATGAGCAGTTCTTC. Encoded protein: CASSAGIRGDEQFF.

This rearrangement joins TRBV5-5 to TRBJ1-2, with D unresolved. V was pared by 3 bases and J by 0 bases, with 21 bases between. The germline V gene has CDR1 SGHKS and CDR2 YYEKEE (reference sequence). This CDR3 region has 18 residues. For the CDR3, the DNA is TGTGCCAGCAGCTCCTCCCTCTCGGGCAGCGGCCCTAACTATGGCTACACCTTC. Its translation is CASSSSLSGSGPNYGYTF.

CDR3 bases: TGTGCCAGCAGCCAAACAACTAGCGGGGGGAGGTCAGATACGCAGTATTTT. This encodes CASSQTTSGGRSDTQYF. The gene calls are TRBV4-2 and TRBJ2-3; 12 positions match TRBD2. The CDR3 runs to 17 residues. Germline-derived CDR1 and CDR2 are LGHNA and YNFKEQ. After removal of 2 bases from V and 4 bases from J, the junction contained 7 bases not matched to a gene.

This CDR3 is CASSRPRGNTGELFF. DNA of the CDR3: TGTGCCAGCAGCCGACCAAGGGGGAACACCGGGGAGCTGTTTTTT. This chain joins TRBV27 and TRBJ2-2, with a possible D match to TRBD1 (5 bases). V lost 6 bases, J lost 1 base, and 12 bases lay in between. This CDR3 contains 15 residues. The germline V gene encodes CDR1 MNHEY and CDR2 SMNVEV (reference sequence).

The DNA for the CDR3 is TGTGCCAGCAGCCCCTTCGCTATATTCCCCCGACAAGAGACCCAGTACTTC. Translating it yields CASSPFAIFPRQETQYF. The chain carries TRBV13 and TRBJ2-5; D uncertain. Germline values: CDR1 PRHDT, CDR2 FYEKMQ (reference sequence). Trimming cost V 5 bases and J 2 bases, with 21 bases left between them. This CDR3 contains 17 residues.

This chain connects TRBV10-2 to TRBJ2-2; D may be TRBD2 (6 bases). CDR1 is WSHSY and CDR2 is SAAADI in the germline V gene. CDR3 length: 11 amino acids. The V gene lost 8 bases and the J gene lost 7 bases, with 8 bases spanning the gap. CDR3 bases: TGCGCCAGCGTGCGGGACGGGGAGCTGTTTTTT. This codes for CASVRDGELFF.

This chain links TRBV4-2 with TRBJ2-5; D might be TRBD2 (5 bases). This CDR3 is 14 amino acids long. Germline values: CDR1 LGHNA, CDR2 YNFKEQ. The germline V and J ends were trimmed by 4 bases and 3 bases, with 12 bases remaining between them. The CDR3 DNA follows: TGTGCCAGCAGCCTCCGGACTTCCAAAGAGACCCAGTACTTC. Translation: CASSLRTSKETQYF.

V is TRBV5-4 and J is TRBJ1-1; D is possibly TRBD1 (5 bases). Germline V gene lookup returns CDR1 SGHNT and CDR2 YYREEE (reference sequence). Deletions cut 0 bases from V and 4 bases from J, with 22 bases between. The CDR3 is 18 residues long. As DNA, the CDR3 is TGTGCCAGCAGCTTGGGGAGGGGAGTAAGTTGGTTGGGCACTGAAGCTTTCTTT. Translation gives CASSLGRGVSWLGTEAFF.

The J gene is TRBJ2-3, the V gene TRBV19, with D possibly TRBD2 on 7 matching bases. Trimming removed 6 bases from V and 4 bases from J, with 17 bases in between. The germline V gene has CDR1 LNHDA and CDR2 SQIVND (reference sequence). The CDR3 sequence is 15 residues long. The CDR3 reads CASSHRRGGADTQYF. CDR3 nucleotides: TGTGCCAGTAGCCATCGGAGGGGGGGGGCAGATACGCAGTATTTT.

J is TRBJ2-2 and V is TRBV7-9; D remains unclear. V lost 6 bases, J lost 4 bases, and 12 bases lay in between. CDR3 length equals 14 residues. Germline loops: CDR1 SEHNR, CDR2 FQNEAQ (reference sequence). The CDR3 DNA is TGTGCCAGCAGTGAGACTCCAACCACCGGGGAGCTGTTTTTT. It translates to CASSETPTTGELFF.

The chain recombines TRBV6-1 with TRBJ2-1; TRBD2 agrees at 16 bases. The CDR3 runs to 20 residues. With 4 bases clipped from V and 0 bases from J, the junction kept 9 bases outside the gene matches. Germline-derived CDR1 and CDR2 are MNHNS and SASEGT. The DNA for the CDR3 is TGTGCCAGCAGTGCCCGTCCCGGGACTAGCGGGGGGGTCTCCTACAATGAGCAGTTCTTC. Its protein is CASSARPGTSGGVSYNEQFF.

This chain joins TRBV11-2 and TRBJ1-3; unclear D gene. CDR1 and CDR2 (germline): SGHAT, FQNNGV. The V gene lost 2 bases and the J gene lost 6 bases, with 8 bases spanning the gap. CDR3 length: 13 amino acids. The CDR3 loop reads CASSLMSQNTIYF. The CDR3 region has the DNA TGTGCCAGCAGCTTAATGAGCCAAAACACCATATATTTT.